These 17 T cell receptor beta chains were all obtained from the same sample, sequenced in a study of blood T cells in healthy people across ages. A second PCR of about 6 to 11 cycles used a sample-barcoded 5' primer and a J-beta primer mix. TCRdb called the 5' RACE reads again in MiXCR, with one record for every CDR3 protein. The sample has roughly 500,000 distinct CDR3 sequences, roughly 28% seen once. Sequenced sample: blood. These receptors were collected from a woman in her 70s in good health.

The CDR3 sequence is CASSIRYQETQYF. The CDR3 nucleotides are TGTGCCAGTTCTATTCGATACCAAGAGACCCAGTACTTC. The rearrangement joins TRBV19 to TRBJ2-5, with D hard to call. CDR3 length equals 13 residues. V lost 8 bases and J lost 0, with 10 bases in between. Per germline, CDR1 LNHDA and CDR2 SQIVND (reference sequence).

The J gene is TRBJ1-2, the V gene TRBV7-2; D unclear. CDR3 size: 13 residues. Germline-derived CDR1 and CDR2 are SGHTA and FQGNSA. V lost 0 bases to trimming and J lost 7 bases, with 9 bases between them. The CDR3 spells CASSLAEGSGYTF. The CDR3 region has the DNA TGTGCCAGCAGCTTAGCGGAAGGGTCTGGCTACACCTTC. Filled out from reference TRBV7-2 and TRBJ1-2, the complete variable domain reads GAGVSQSPSNKVTEKGKDVELRCDPISGHTALYWYRQSLGQGLEFLIYFQGNSAPDKSGLPSDRFSAERTGGSVSTLTIQRTQQEDSAVYLCASSLAEGSGYTFGSGTRLTVV.

The V call is TRBV7-2, the J call TRBJ1-2; D unclear. Germline V gene sequence: CDR1 SGHTA, CDR2 FQGNSA. V dropped 0 bases and J dropped 6 bases, with 5 bases sitting between them. The CDR3 runs to 12 residues. CDR3 bases: TGTGCCAGCAGCTTAGCAACTAATGGCTACACCTTC. Protein product: CASSLATNGYTF.

This clonotype occurred a few times. This chain links TRBV7-9 with TRBJ1-2, with D hard to call. The germline gives CDR1 SEHNR, CDR2 FQNEAQ (reference sequence). The ends were cut back, 2 bases at V and 7 bases at J, with 8 bases in the middle. The length of the CDR3 is 12 residues. CDR3 nucleotide sequence: TGTGCCAGCAGCTTATCGGGCGCTGGCTACACCTTC. Its protein product is CASSLSGAGYTF.

This clonotype was picked up many times. The chain recombines TRBV20-1 with TRBJ2-3, with TRBD2 matching over 7 bases. V lost 1 base to trimming and J lost 5 bases; unmatched junction nucleotides: 0. Germline V gene lookup returns CDR1 DFQATT and CDR2 SNEGSKA (reference sequence). CDR3 length equals 12 residues. The CDR3 coding sequence is TGCAGTGCTAGAGGGGGGGGAGATACGCAGTATTTT. Protein sequence: CSARGGGDTQYF.

The V and J genes are TRBV27 and TRBJ2-2; 12 positions match TRBD2. V trimming: 3 bases; J trimming: 8 bases; junction bases outside the gene matches: 4. Looked up from germline, CDR1 is MNHEY and CDR2 is SMNVEV (reference sequence). CDR3 size: 15 residues. The chain's CDR3 is CASSFPSGGAGELFF. Here the CDR3 DNA reads TGTGCCAGCAGTTTCCCTAGCGGGGGGGCAGGGGAGCTGTTTTTT.

This clonotype has only one observation. V is TRBV12-3 or TRBV12-4 and J is TRBJ1-6; 8 nucleotides match TRBD1. V trimming: 4 bases; J trimming: 7 bases; junction bases outside the gene matches: 6. There are 15 residues in the CDR3. In nucleotides, the CDR3 is TGTGCCAGCAGTTGGGGCCCAGGGGGCAATTCACCCCTCCACTTT. Amino acids: CASSWGPGGNSPLHF.

The chain couples TRBV27 to TRBJ1-5, with 7 bases aligning to TRBD1. With V trimmed by 5 bases and J by 3 bases, 4 bases remained unmatched. Germline loops: CDR1 MNHEY, CDR2 SMNVEV (reference sequence). There are 14 residues in the CDR3. The CDR3 here is CASSPGQFNQPQHF. CDR3 in DNA: TGTGCCAGCAGTCCGGGACAGTTCAATCAGCCCCAGCATTTT.

The sample holds a few counts of this clonotype. The chain links TRBV12-3 or TRBV12-4 to TRBJ2-4; weak D call: TRBD1 (6 bases). The length of the CDR3 is 13 residues. V dropped 6 bases and J dropped 7 bases, with 13 bases sitting between them. The CDR3 nucleotides are TGTGCCAGCAGCCCAGGACAGAGGAACATTCAGTACTTC. Translation: CASSPGQRNIQYF.

The chain employs TRBV5-1 and TRBJ2-4, with D unresolved. Germline loops: CDR1 SGHRS, CDR2 YFSETQ. V lost 4 bases and J 9 bases, leaving 11 bases between the germline ends. CDR3 length equals 12 residues. CDR3 sequence: CASSPGESIQYF. The DNA for the CDR3 is TGCGCCAGCAGCCCGGGCGAAAGCATTCAGTACTTC.

The rearrangement joins TRBV4-1 to TRBJ2-1; D not resolved. The ends were cut back, 0 bases at V and 7 bases at J, with 13 bases in the middle. This CDR3 spans 15 amino acids. CDR1 and CDR2 (germline): MGHRA, YSYEKL. The CDR3 region is CASSQDFRQENEQFF. CDR3 in DNA: TGCGCCAGCAGCCAAGATTTTCGGCAGGAAAATGAGCAGTTCTTC.

The genes are TRBV7-9 and TRBJ1-2; 7 bases fit TRBD1. This CDR3 has 14 amino acids. V shed 5 bases, J shed 3 bases, and the junction held 6 bases outside the gene matches. CDR1 is SEHNR, CDR2 FQNEAQ, per germline (reference sequence). The CDR3 region has the DNA TGTGCCAGCAGCGGCAGGGGGATAGACTATGGCTACACCTTC. Its protein is CASSGRGIDYGYTF.

The V call is TRBV7-2, the J call TRBJ2-6, with D unresolved. The CDR3 covers 15 residues. Looked up from germline, CDR1 is SGHTA and CDR2 is FQGNSA. V was pared by 7 bases and J by 3 bases, with 13 bases between. CDR3 nucleotides: TGTGCCAGCACCATTGTTTTCGTTGGGGCCAACGTCCTGACTTTC. Its protein is CASTIVFVGANVLTF.

The chain carries TRBV5-1 and TRBJ2-2, with D maybe TRBD2 (6 bases). From germline, CDR1 is SGHRS and CDR2 YFSETQ. The CDR3 sequence is 15 residues long. V was shortened by 5 bases and J by 1 base, with 12 bases between the two germline ends. Here the CDR3 reads CASRTGTENTGELFF. CDR3 bases: TGCGCCAGCAGGACCGGGACTGAGAACACCGGGGAGCTGTTTTTT.

For this clonotype: A junction end diverges from the germline sequence, so it may reflect a read error. The chain joins TRBV6-5 to TRBJ2-6, with D possibly TRBD2 on 6 matching bases. The germline V gene encodes CDR1 MNHEY and CDR2 SVGAGI. This CDR3 has 14 amino acids. The CDR3 here is CASNRGSGANVPTF. In DNA form, the CDR3 reads TGTGCCTCGAACCGGGGGTCTGGGGCCAACGTCCCGACTTTC.

V usage is TRBV20-1 and J usage is TRBJ1-6; 7 bases are shared with TRBD1. After removal of 5 bases from V and 3 bases from J, the junction contained 1 base not matched to a gene. There are 13 residues in the CDR3. Germline values: CDR1 DFQATT, CDR2 SNEGSKA (reference sequence). CDR3: CSAYRGYNSPLHF. Here the CDR3 DNA reads TGCAGTGCTTACAGGGGCTATAATTCACCCCTCCACTTT.

This sequence joins TRBV24-1 and TRBJ1-3; D call uncertain. Trimming cost V 4 bases and J 2 bases, with 11 bases left between them. The length of the CDR3 is 15 residues. Germline loops: CDR1 KGHDR, CDR2 SFDVKD. DNA of the CDR3: TGTGCCACCAGTGACCCCCGAGGGCCTGGAAACACCATATATTTT. Amino acids: CATSDPRGPGNTIYF.